The source of this T cell receptor (beta chain) is a study of cytomegalovirus exposure and HLA in healthy donors. A remark on this clone: Its specificity is unknown.

Points from the study as a whole: Researchers reported that a few CMV-associated chains were confirmed in vitro as CMV antigen-specific.

This CDR3 is built from 23 residues. Germline values: CDR1 MDHEN, CDR2 SYDVKM. Trimming shortened V by 6 bases and J by 4 bases, and 42 bases separated the two germline ends. This PCR relied on a set of 60 Vbeta primers and 13 Jbeta primers. Profiling relied on immunoSEQ multiplex PCR, and the TCRdb table lists in-frame clones only, not all of them. The data show roughly 40,000 clones, with 45% to 65% seen just once and 12% held by the top ten. Sequenced input: PBMCs. The rearrangement uses TRBV28 and TRBJ1-1, with unresolved D. The origin of this receptor is a human donor in good health. The CDR3 region is CASRPLGWGGRASGNPAGTEAFF. Written as DNA, the CDR3 is TGTGCCAGCAGGCCCTTGGGTTGGGGAGGGAGGGCTAGCGGAAATCCAGCGGGCACTGAAGCTTTCTTT.